This is a list of T cell receptor beta chains from one sample in a study of shared clonotypes between healthy human individuals. The repertoire was sequenced with immunoSEQ multiplex PCR; TCRdb's copy has only in-frame clones and lacks some. Seen here are over 300,000 clones, roughly 84% observed once, and the top ten hold under 20%. Sequenced: memory CD8+ T cells sorted from blood. The receptor set was obtained from a young man in good health. CDR3s include the opening cysteine and the closing phenylalanine or tryptophan. D genes are given only for firm matches. The size of a clone is reported for some rows only, either as once, few or many, or as a class for expanded clones.

V gene	D gene	clone size	J gene	CDR3 DNA	CDR3 protein
TRBV29-1	TRBD2	.	TRBJ2-7	TGCAGCGTTGCCGGGGTGGTAGCGGGGGGCCTTCGCTACGAGCAGTACTTC	CSVAGVVAGGLRYEQYF
TRBV6-5	.	once	TRBJ2-7	TGTGCCAGCAGTTACTCGTTTAGGTACGAGCAGTACTTC	CASSYSFRYEQYF
TRBV6-5	TRBD1	.	TRBJ2-7	TGTGCCAGCAGCCTGGACAGGGGGCTATACGAGCAGTACTTC	CASSLDRGLYEQYF
TRBV10-3	.	.	TRBJ2-7	TGTGCCATCAGTGAATCGGGCTACGAGCAGTACTTC	CAISESGYEQYF
TRBV7-9	.	.	TRBJ1-6	TGTGCCAGCAGCTCCGAGGGGTTGGTTTATAATTCACCCCTCCACTTT	CASSSEGLVYNSPLHF
TRBV10-2	.	.	TRBJ2-6	TGCGCCAGCCGGGAATGGCGGGCCAACGTCCTGACTTTC	CASREWRANVLTF
TRBV18	.	.	TRBJ1-2	TGTGCCAGCTCACCCGATATGGACTGGTACACCTTC	CASSPDMDWYTF
TRBV6-5	TRBD1	.	TRBJ2-5	TGTGCCAGCAGTACGACAGGGGAGGCCCAGTACTTC	CASSTTGEAQYF
TRBV11-2	TRBD1	.	TRBJ1-5	TGTGCCAGCAGCTTAGCGGGACAGCTCAATCAGCCCCAGCATTTT	CASSLAGQLNQPQHF
TRBV30	.	few	TRBJ1-4	TGTGCCTGGAGTGTATTTCCCCTTTGGTTTGCAACTAATGAAAAACTGTTTTTT	CAWSVFPLWFATNEKLFF
TRBV10-1	.	once	TRBJ2-5	TGCGCCAGCAGTGAGTTGGGGTCGGGAGAGACCCAGTACTTC	CASSELGSGETQYF
TRBV10-3	.	.	TRBJ1-1	TGTGCCACCAAGGGCCTAAACAGGGTCGGTTTCACTGAAGCTTTCTTT	CATKGLNRVGFTEAFF
TRBV5-1	.	.	TRBJ2-4	TGCGCCAGCAGCTTGACCCCAACAAACATTCAGTACTTC	CASSLTPTNIQYF
TRBV6-6	TRBD1	.	TRBJ2-5	TGTGCCAGCAGTTATCTAGGGACAGTGAAGAAAGAGACCCAGTACTTC	CASSYLGTVKKETQYF
TRBV7-9	.	.	TRBJ1-2	TGTGCCAGCAGCCCAGGTTTCTATGGCTACACCTTC	CASSPGFYGYTF
TRBV7-7	TRBD1	.	TRBJ2-7	TGTGCTAGCAGCCTAAGTATTCAGGGGGTCCACGAGCAGTACTTC	CASSLSIQGVHEQYF
TRBV5-4	.	once	TRBJ2-7	TGTGCCAGCAGCGGAAACGGGCCGGGTTCATCACCTACCTACGAGCAGTACTTC	CASSGNGPGSSPTYEQYF
TRBV6-5	.	.	TRBJ1-5	TGTGCCAGCAGTTCAGGGGAAAGCAATCAGCCCCAGCATTTT	CASSSGESNQPQHF
TRBV5-1	.	.	TRBJ1-1	TGCGCCAGCAGCTTGGGGACGGTTGAAGCTTTCTTT	CASSLGTVEAFF
TRBV7-2	.	.	TRBJ2-1	TGTGCCAGCAGCTTAGCGCCGTGGAATGAGCAGTTCTTC	CASSLAPWNEQFF
TRBV11-2	.	once	TRBJ2-7	TGTGCCAGCAGCTTAGTCTGGCGGGCATCCCATTGCGAGCAGTACTTC	CASSLVWRASHCEQYF
TRBV5-4	TRBD2	once	TRBJ2-5	TGTGCCAGCAGCGCACTAGCGGGAGAGACCAAAGAGACCCAGTACTTC	CASSALAGETKETQYF
TRBV5-6	.	.	TRBJ1-4	TGTGCCAGCAGCTCACTGTGGACTAATGAAAAACTGTTTTTT	CASSSLWTNEKLFF
TRBV4-1	.	once	TRBJ2-5	TGCGCCAGCAGCCCAGGTGTACTCTGGGGGAAGGGTCTGCGGGAGACCCAGTACTTC	CASSPGVLWGKGLRETQYF
TRBV6-5	.	.	TRBJ2-7	TGTGCCAGCGATCTCAGCGGATCCTCCTACGAGCAGTACTTC	CASDLSGSSYEQYF
TRBV7-6	TRBD2	.	TRBJ2-7	TGTGCCAGCAGCGATAGCGGGGGGGGCTACGAGCAGTACTTC	CASSDSGGGYEQYF
TRBV7-9	TRBD1	few	TRBJ1-5	TGTGCCAGCAGCTCAGCGGACAGGGCCGATCAGCCCCAGCATTTT	CASSSADRADQPQHF
TRBV30	TRBD2	.	TRBJ2-5	TGTGCCTGGAGTGGACTAGCGGGAGTTTCGACGCCGGGGGAGACCCAGTACTTC	CAWSGLAGVSTPGETQYF
TRBV6-1	TRBD1	.	TRBJ1-2	TGTGCCAGCAGTGGTAAGGACAGGGCTCATGGCTACACCTTC	CASSGKDRAHGYTF
TRBV7-9	.	.	TRBJ2-7	TGTGCCAGCAGCTTAATAGGGGCAGGCTACGAGCAGTACTTC	CASSLIGAGYEQYF
TRBV6-1	TRBD1	.	TRBJ2-7	TGTGCCAGCAGGGAAACCGGGACAGGCGCCTACGAGCAGTACTTC	CASRETGTGAYEQYF
TRBV27	TRBD2	.	TRBJ2-3	TGTGCCAGCAGCTTTCTAGCGGGGAGCACAGATACGCAGTATTTT	CASSFLAGSTDTQYF
TRBV5-8	TRBD2	.	TRBJ2-3	TGTGCCAGCAGCCCACTAGCGGACCGCACAGATACGCAGTATTTT	CASSPLADRTDTQYF
TRBV7-9	TRBD2	.	TRBJ2-1	TGTGCCAGCAGCCCGAGGGAGGGGTGGGCCTTGATTGAGCAGTTCTTC	CASSPREGWALIEQFF
TRBV4-1	TRBD1	.	TRBJ1-6	TGCGCCAGCAGCCAATTTCTCGGGTTACAGGGGTCACCCCTCCACTTT	CASSQFLGLQGSPLHF
TRBV5-1	.	.	TRBJ2-1	TGCGCCAGCAGCTTCTTTCAGGGTAATGAGCAGTTCTTC	CASSFFQGNEQFF
TRBV30	.	.	TRBJ1-1	TGTGCCTGGAGTCCCTCGTCGGGCAGTCTTTTCACTGAAGCTTTCTTT	CAWSPSSGSLFTEAFF
TRBV7-9	TRBD1	.	TRBJ2-7	TGTGCCAGCAGCTTAGCGCAGGGGGCGTCCTACGAGCAGTACTTC	CASSLAQGASYEQYF
TRBV7-8	TRBD2	.	TRBJ2-1	TGTGCCAGCAGCTTGAGCGGTGGACTAGTTTCCAATGAGCAGTTCTTC	CASSLSGGLVSNEQFF
TRBV21-1	.	few	TRBJ2-7	TGTGCCAGCAACGGGACAGGGCCCGATGGGGCCAGGGTGCGCGAGCAGTACTTC	CASNGTGPDGARVREQYF
TRBV5-3	TRBD1	.	TRBJ1-6	TGTGCCCGGGGGACAGGGGTCTGCAATTCACCCCTCCACTTT	CARGTGVCNSPLHF
TRBV9	TRBD1	.	TRBJ1-2	TGTGCCAGCAGGGACAGGGGCGGCTACACCTTC	CASRDRGGYTF